These T cell receptor beta chains were read from a single sample in a study of PD-L1 blockade in urothelial cancer. This table comes from immunoSEQ multiplex PCR, and its TCRdb copy is limited to in-frame clones, with some not included. The table lists more than 95,000 clones, roughly 82% of them singletons. The sample in question was PBMCs, obtained around atezolizumab (anti-PD-L1) treatment. The receptors come from a man aged 50 to 59 with urothelial cancer. CDR3s include the opening cysteine and the closing phenylalanine or tryptophan. Each record gives: D gene, clone size, J gene, CDR3 length, V gene, CDR3 protein, CDR3 DNA. D genes are given only for firm matches. A row's size may be missing; if present it is once, few, many or a size class.

d_call: TRBD2; clone_size: NA; j_call: TRBJ2-7; cdr3_length: 13; v_call: TRBV7-8; cdr3_aa: CASSRLAGAEQYF; cdr3_nt: TGTGCCAGCAGTCGACTAGCGGGAGCCGAGCAGTACTTC
d_call: TRBD1; clone_size: NA; j_call: TRBJ2-3; cdr3_length: 15; v_call: TRBV5-1; cdr3_aa: CASIPTGTVTDTQYF; cdr3_nt: TGCGCCAGCATCCCAACCGGGACAGTCACAGATACGCAGTATTTT
d_call: NA; clone_size: NA; j_call: TRBJ1-5; cdr3_length: 14; v_call: TRBV5-1; cdr3_aa: CASSYSGGNQPQHF; cdr3_nt: TGCGCCAGCAGTTACTCGGGGGGCAATCAGCCCCAGCATTTT
d_call: TRBD1; clone_size: NA; j_call: TRBJ2-7; cdr3_length: 15; v_call: TRBV5-1; cdr3_aa: CASSLWGQVSYEQYF; cdr3_nt: TGCGCCAGCAGCTTGTGGGGACAGGTCTCCTACGAGCAGTACTTC
d_call: NA; clone_size: few; j_call: TRBJ1-4; cdr3_length: 14; v_call: TRBV6-6; cdr3_aa: CASQSLGGNEKLFF; cdr3_nt: TGTGCCAGCCAATCCTTGGGGGGTAATGAAAAACTGTTTTTT
d_call: TRBD2; clone_size: NA; j_call: TRBJ2-1; cdr3_length: 17; v_call: TRBV4-1; cdr3_aa: CASSQSGTSGSYNEQFF; cdr3_nt: TGCGCCAGCAGCCAATCTGGGACTAGCGGTTCCTACAATGAGCAGTTCTTC
d_call: TRBD2; clone_size: NA; j_call: TRBJ2-1; cdr3_length: 13; v_call: TRBV18; cdr3_aa: CASSSSGRHDQFF; cdr3_nt: TGTGCCAGCTCAAGTAGCGGGAGGCACGATCAGTTCTTC
d_call: NA; clone_size: NA; j_call: TRBJ2-1; cdr3_length: 11; v_call: TRBV20-1; cdr3_aa: CSAGRLLSEFF; cdr3_nt: TGCAGTGCCGGTAGACTACTTTCTGAGTTCTTC
d_call: TRBD1; clone_size: NA; j_call: TRBJ2-2; cdr3_length: 14; v_call: TRBV30; cdr3_aa: CAWKKGTGPGELFF; cdr3_nt: TGTGCCTGGAAGAAGGGGACAGGTCCCGGGGAGCTGTTTTTT
d_call: TRBD1; clone_size: NA; j_call: TRBJ2-7; cdr3_length: 13; v_call: TRBV5-1; cdr3_aa: CASSSQGVNEQYF; cdr3_nt: TGCGCCAGCAGCTCTCAGGGGGTAAACGAGCAGTACTTC
d_call: TRBD2; clone_size: NA; j_call: TRBJ2-7; cdr3_length: 14; v_call: TRBV5-1; cdr3_aa: CASSITSGDREQYF; cdr3_nt: TGCGCCAGCAGCATTACTAGCGGGGACCGGGAGCAGTACTTC
d_call: NA; clone_size: once; j_call: TRBJ2-3; cdr3_length: 15; v_call: TRBV11-3; cdr3_aa: CASSLVAGSTDTQYF; cdr3_nt: TGTGCCAGCAGCTTAGTGGCAGGGTCGACAGATACGCAGTATTTT
d_call: TRBD1; clone_size: NA; j_call: TRBJ2-3; cdr3_length: 14; v_call: TRBV27; cdr3_aa: CASRRDRGFGTQYF; cdr3_nt: TGTGCCAGCAGGCGGGACAGGGGTTTTGGTACGCAGTATTTT
d_call: TRBD1; clone_size: NA; j_call: TRBJ2-1; cdr3_length: 14; v_call: TRBV6-4; cdr3_aa: CASSHGTGGHEQFF; cdr3_nt: TGTGCCAGCAGTCACGGGACAGGGGGCCATGAGCAGTTCTTC
d_call: NA; clone_size: NA; j_call: TRBJ2-7; cdr3_length: 15; v_call: TRBV4-1; cdr3_aa: CASSQVTTSSYEQYF; cdr3_nt: TGCGCCAGCAGCCAAGTCACTACAAGCTCCTACGAGCAGTACTTC
d_call: TRBD2; clone_size: NA; j_call: TRBJ2-7; cdr3_length: 15; v_call: TRBV7-2; cdr3_aa: CASSSGLAGGLEQYF; cdr3_nt: TGTGCCAGCAGCTCAGGACTAGCGGGGGGTTTGGAGCAGTACTTC
d_call: NA; clone_size: NA; j_call: TRBJ1-1; cdr3_length: 13; v_call: TRBV13; cdr3_aa: CASNHYRDTEAFF; cdr3_nt: TGTGCCAGCAACCACTACCGGGACACTGAAGCTTTCTTT
d_call: TRBD1; clone_size: NA; j_call: TRBJ1-2; cdr3_length: 14; v_call: TRBV27; cdr3_aa: CASSLGQGQYGYTF; cdr3_nt: TGTGCCAGCAGTTTAGGACAGGGACAGTATGGCTACACCTTC
d_call: NA; clone_size: NA; j_call: TRBJ1-4; cdr3_length: 20; v_call: TRBV2; cdr3_aa: CASSPRRAGRQSRTNEKLFF; cdr3_nt: TGTGCCAGCAGCCCCCGGCGGGCCGGCCGTCAGAGTCGGACTAATGAAAAACTGTTTTTT
d_call: TRBD2; clone_size: few; j_call: TRBJ2-7; cdr3_length: 14; v_call: TRBV10-2; cdr3_aa: CASRGLAGLSEQYF; cdr3_nt: TGCGCCAGCAGGGGACTAGCGGGACTCTCCGAGCAGTACTTC